These 13 T cell receptor beta chains were sequenced from one sample in a study of blood T cell repertoires in COVID-19. Clones were read by immunoSEQ multiplex PCR, and TCRdb kept only the in-frame ones, dropping some. The sample lists 250,000 to 350,000 clones, approximately 90% seen once, with around 2.1% in the top ten. Sequencing used peripheral blood. These receptors were collected from a man aged 18 to 35 with active or convalescent COVID-19.

This clone was seen a handful of times. The chain links TRBV7-9 to TRBJ2-3; D is undetermined. Germline V gene lookup returns CDR1 SEHNR and CDR2 FQNEAQ (reference sequence). The V end lost 5 bases, the J end lost 2 bases, and 5 bases lay between the germline ends. CDR3 length: 12 residues. DNA of the CDR3: TGTGCCAGCAGCGAAGCCACAGATACGCAGTATTTT. It yields the protein CASSEATDTQYF.

In this sample, this clone turned up a few times. At one boundary the junction diverges from the germline segment, which might be a read error. This CDR3 reads CASAPDSGYGYTF. CDR3 nucleotide sequence: TGTGCCAGCGCACCGGACAGCGGCTATGGCTACACCTTC. The genes are TRBV18 and TRBJ1-2; tentative D call: TRBD1 (6 bases). This CDR3 comprises 13 residues. Germline V gene sequence: CDR1 KGHSH, CDR2 LQKENI.

A note on this clone: In the same sample, other DNA sequences code for this CDR3. The chain is built from TRBV6-5 and TRBJ1-1; 8 bases fit TRBD1. This CDR3 has 15 amino acids. In germline, CDR1 is MNHEY, CDR2 SVGAGI. With V trimmed by 3 bases and J by 2 bases, 5 bases remained unmatched. Written as DNA, the CDR3 is TGTGCCAGCAGTTATGACAGGGGCCTTAACACTGAAGCTTTCTTT. Translating gives CASSYDRGLNTEAFF.

V and J are TRBV29-1 and TRBJ2-1, with D possibly matching TRBD2 (5 bases). Trimming removed 4 bases at V and 0 bases at J, with 19 bases between. This CDR3 has 17 residues. Germline lookup yields CDR1 SQVTM and CDR2 ANQGSEA. The CDR3: CSVAGTFETGSYNEQFF. The CDR3 bases are TGCAGCGTTGCGGGAACGTTTGAGACGGGCTCCTACAATGAGCAGTTCTTC.

The V call is TRBV5-4, the J call TRBJ2-1; no clear D. The CDR3 is 14 residues long. V lost 4 bases and J 0 bases, leaving 8 bases between the germline ends. Germline CDR1 is SGHNT and CDR2 is YYREEE (reference sequence). CDR3 coding DNA: TGTGCCAGCAGCAGTGCCAGCTCCTACAATGAGCAGTTCTTC. Its protein product is CASSSASSYNEQFF.

As to this clone: Since a much larger clone is just one base distant, this may be a read error. V is TRBV4-1 and J is TRBJ2-3, with D tentatively TRBD2 (6 bases). The CDR3 totals 16 residues. V lost 1 base and J lost 5, with 16 bases in between. Germline V lookup: CDR1 MGHRA, CDR2 YSYEKL. The CDR3 is CASSQVAVGFIDTQYF. The CDR3 DNA is TGCGCCAGCAGCCAAGTAGCGGTAGGGTTCATAGATACGCAGTATTTT.

The rearrangement uses TRBV2 and TRBJ1-4; 7 bases align to TRBD1. V lost 8 bases, J lost 6 bases, and 9 bases stayed unmatched. This CDR3 region has 14 residues. Germline V gene lookup returns CDR1 SNHLY and CDR2 FYNNEI. CDR3 protein: CASSGGTAYEKLFF. In DNA, the CDR3 is TGTGCCAGCTCTGGTGGGACAGCCTATGAAAAACTGTTTTTT.

This rearrangement joins TRBV27 to TRBJ2-3; 8 nucleotides align to TRBD2. V dropped 5 bases and J dropped 2; count of bases not matched to a gene: 9. Germline V gene sequence: CDR1 MNHEY, CDR2 SMNVEV (reference sequence). This CDR3 is built from 16 residues. CDR3 DNA sequence: TGTGCCAGCAGTCCAGTAGCGGGGTCTATCACAGATACGCAGTATTTT. It yields the protein CASSPVAGSITDTQYF.

The rearrangement links TRBV11-2 to TRBJ2-3; possibly TRBD2 for D (7 bases). From germline, CDR1 is SGHAT and CDR2 FQNNGV. Trimming stripped 6 bases from V and 4 bases from J, with 14 bases between. This CDR3 is built from 14 residues. The CDR3 here is CASRTPGGPDTQYF. CDR3 bases: TGTGCCAGCAGGACTCCCGGGGGGCCAGATACGCAGTATTTT.

For the CDR3, the DNA is TGTGCCAGCAGCTTCGAAAGGGACAGTCTTAACTATGGCTACACCTTC. It encodes CASSFERDSLNYGYTF. This chain joins TRBV7-9 and TRBJ1-2; TRBD1 agrees at 7 bases. The CDR3 is 16 amino acids. CDR1 is SEHNR, CDR2 FQNEAQ, per germline (reference sequence). V was pared by 3 bases and J by 1 base, with 8 bases of the junction left unmatched.

This clone was recorded at least ten times. This chain joins TRBV6-1 and TRBJ1-2; D is unclear. The CDR3 contains 15 residues. Trimming took 0 bases from V and 4 from J, leaving 12 bases between them. From germline, CDR1 is MNHNS and CDR2 SASEGT. The CDR3 sequence is CASSEASGEPYGYTF. In nucleotides, the CDR3 is TGTGCCAGCAGTGAAGCGAGCGGGGAACCCTATGGCTACACCTTC.

This chain uses TRBV5-4 with TRBJ2-7; TRBD2 matches at 11 bases. J was trimmed by 0 bases and V by 0 bases; bases with no gene match: 2. Germline V gene sequence: CDR1 SGHNT, CDR2 YYREEE (reference sequence). The CDR3 contains 16 residues. The DNA of the CDR3 is TGTGCCAGCAGCTTGGCCACTAGCGGGGGCTCCTACGAGCAGTACTTC. Translating gives CASSLATSGGSYEQYF.

The chain recombines TRBV10-3 with TRBJ1-5; D is unclear. The CDR3 extends over 16 amino acids. Trimming stripped 3 bases from V and 3 bases from J, with 15 bases between. Germline assignment: CDR1 ENHRY and CDR2 SYGVKD. CDR3 sequence (DNA): TGTGCCATCAGTGACTCCGGGGTACGAGACAATCAGCCCCAGCATTTT. It specifies CAISDSGVRDNQPQHF.